This entry describes one T cell receptor beta chain. Method: immunoSEQ multiplex PCR; TCRdb's copy keeps in-frame clones and lacks some. The sample includes around 180,000 clones, more than 80% of them seen just once. Symptom resolution, clearance, or two negative PCRs marked the recovered donors of Cohort 3. This specimen comes from a study of blood T cell repertoires in COVID-19. The ends lost 4 bases at V and 0 bases at J; junction bases unmatched: 16. Germline CDR1 is MNHNS and CDR2 is SASEGT. The CDR3 totals 20 residues. This rearrangement joins TRBV6-1 to TRBJ2-1, with 9 nucleotides matching TRBD2. The source of this sequence is a man in his forties or fifties who had recovered from COVID-19. Sequenced material: PBMCs or T cells enriched from blood (not recorded which). The CDR3, as DNA: TGTGCCAGCAGTGGGCTTAGCGGGGGCCCTACCTACTTCTCCTACAATGAGCAGTTCTTC. It translates to CASSGLSGGPTYFSYNEQFF.